The rows below give T cell receptor beta chains drawn from one sample of a study of blood T cell repertoires in COVID-19. TCRdb's copy holds only in-frame clones and misses some; the assay was immunoSEQ multiplex PCR. The top ten clones hold 10% to 13% of a sample with more than 70,000 clones, about 80% of them seen once. The sequencing input was peripheral blood. The receptors stem from a woman in her 70s with acute or convalescent COVID-19. Each CDR3 is given with its conserved first and last residue. A D gene is named only where the DNA matches it firmly. Some rows mark clone size as missing; the rest say once, few, many or name a class of expanded clone.

size,J,D,V,DNA,CDR3
NA,TRBJ1-5,TRBD1,TRBV6-5,TGTGCCAGCAGTCTGGACAGGGGCCAGCCCCAGCATTTT,CASSLDRGQPQHF
NA,TRBJ1-4,NA,TRBV4-3,TGCGCCAGCAGCGACGGAACGGCCCTTAAGGGGGAAAAACTGTTTTTT,CASSDGTALKGEKLFF
NA,TRBJ2-5,NA,TRBV10-3,TGTGCCACCCAGGGGGCGGGGGGGAGGAAGACCCAGTACTTC,CATQGAGGRKTQYF
NA,TRBJ1-1,TRBD1,TRBV14,TGTGCCAGCAGCCAAGGGGGAAAGGGGGCGAACACTGAAGCTTTCTTT,CASSQGGKGANTEAFF
NA,TRBJ2-2,NA,TRBV28,TGTGCCAGCAGGAGGGGGGGCACCGGGGAGCTGTTTTTT,CASRRGGTGELFF
NA,TRBJ2-3,TRBD2,TRBV11-2,TGTGCCAGCAGCTTAGTTGTGGCGGGAGGGCGGAATACGCAGTATTTT,CASSLVVAGGRNTQYF
few,TRBJ1-6,TRBD1,TRBV11-2,TGTGCCAGCAGCCTTACAGGGGAATCCTATAATTCACCCCTCCACTTT,CASSLTGESYNSPLHF
few,TRBJ2-4,TRBD2,TRBV4-3,TGCGCCAGCAGCCAAGAATTACTAGCGGGGGGTAAAGCCAAAAACATTCAGTACTTC,CASSQELLAGGKAKNIQYF
NA,TRBJ2-1,NA,TRBV4-1,TGCGCCAGCAGCAAAGAGGGGGAGGGCTCCTACAATGAGCAGTTCTTC,CASSKEGEGSYNEQFF
NA,TRBJ2-3,NA,TRBV30,TGTGCCTGGAGGGGGGGGGCCGATACGCAGTATTTT,CAWRGGADTQYF
NA,TRBJ2-1,NA,TRBV19,TGTGCCAGTAGTATAGATCCGGTCGACAATGAGCAGTTCTTC,CASSIDPVDNEQFF
NA,TRBJ1-1,TRBD1,TRBV7-9,TGTGCCAGCAGCCCATCAGGGGGGTCGGGAGCTTTCTTT,CASSPSGGSGAFF
few,TRBJ1-5,TRBD1,TRBV6-2/TRBV6-3,TGTGCCAGCAGTGTAAACTGGGACAGGGCATATCAGCCCCAGCATTTT,CASSVNWDRAYQPQHF
many,TRBJ2-5,TRBD2,TRBV5-4,TGTGCCAGCAGATCGGGACTAGCGGGAGTGGGAGCAAAAGAGACCCAGTACTTC,CASRSGLAGVGAKETQYF
NA,TRBJ2-7,TRBD2,TRBV5-4,TGTGCCAGCAGCTCCTTTACGGGGGGGCTAGAGGAGCAGTACTTC,CASSSFTGGLEEQYF
NA,TRBJ1-4,TRBD1,TRBV11-2,TGTGCCAGCAGCTATACGACAGGGACTAATGAAAAACTGTTTTTT,CASSYTTGTNEKLFF
few,TRBJ1-1,NA,TRBV7-2,TGTGCCAGCAGTGAGGGGGTGAACACTGAAGCTTTCTTT,CASSEGVNTEAFF
NA,TRBJ1-5,TRBD1,TRBV5-1,TGCGCCAGCAGCTCAGGGACAGGGAATCAGCCCCAGCATTTT,CASSSGTGNQPQHF
NA,TRBJ2-2,NA,TRBV3-1/TRBV3-2,TGTGCCAGCAGCCGGGGAGGGGGGCGGGACACCGGGGAGCTGTTTTTT,CASSRGGGRDTGELFF
NA,TRBJ2-2,NA,TRBV5-1,TGCGCCAGCAGCTTGAAGTCAGGGCAAACCGGGGAGCTGTTTTTT,CASSLKSGQTGELFF
NA,TRBJ2-1,NA,TRBV5-1,TGCGCCAGCAGCCGAATCGACAGTACCTACAATGAGCAGTTCTTC,CASSRIDSTYNEQFF
NA,TRBJ2-5,NA,TRBV7-9,TGTGCCAGCAGCCCCGCCGGAGAGACCCAGTACTTC,CASSPAGETQYF
NA,TRBJ2-1,NA,TRBV24-1,TGTGCCACCAGTGCGGGCGGGAAGGGTAATGAGCAGTTCTTC,CATSAGGKGNEQFF
NA,TRBJ1-1,NA,TRBV7-8,TGTGCCAGCAGCTTAATGGACAGCAACACTGAAGCTTTCTTT,CASSLMDSNTEAFF
NA,TRBJ2-3,NA,TRBV12-3/TRBV12-4,TGTGCCAGCAGTCGGGACTCACCGGATACGCAGTATTTT,CASSRDSPDTQYF
NA,TRBJ2-3,TRBD2,TRBV19,TGTGCCAGTAGTCTTTTAGCTAGCGGGGCTAGCACAGATACGCAGTATTTT,CASSLLASGASTDTQYF
few,TRBJ1-1,NA,TRBV30,TGTGCCTGGAGTCCCCCGGGGAACACTGAAGCTTTCTTT,CAWSPPGNTEAFF
few,TRBJ2-7,TRBD2,TRBV5-4,TGTGCCAGCAGTCGGGGAGGGTCGGTTTCCTACGAGCAGTACTTC,CASSRGGSVSYEQYF
NA,TRBJ1-6,NA,TRBV28,TGTGCCAGCAGTCCCCGCCTACAGGGATGGGGGAATTCACCCCTCCACTTT,CASSPRLQGWGNSPLHF
NA,TRBJ1-1,TRBD1,TRBV5-1,TGCGCCAGCAGCACGGGACAGATGAACACTGAAGCTTTCTTT,CASSTGQMNTEAFF
NA,TRBJ1-1,NA,TRBV5-1,TGCGCCAGCAGCTTGGGCCGGGAAGCTTTCTTT,CASSLGREAFF
few,TRBJ2-5,TRBD2,TRBV6-6,TGTGCCAGCAGTTACGGTCTAGCGGGGATAGAGACCCAGTACTTC,CASSYGLAGIETQYF
NA,TRBJ1-6,NA,TRBV19,TGTGCCAGTAGTATCCCAGGGCCTTCACCCCTCCACTTT,CASSIPGPSPLHF
NA,TRBJ2-5,TRBD2,TRBV5-1,TGCGCCAGCAGACTAGCGGGGGGGCAAGAGACCCAGTACTTC,CASRLAGGQETQYF
few,TRBJ2-3,TRBD1,TRBV2,TGTGCCAGCAGTCGACAGGGGGCGGCGCAGTATTTT,CASSRQGAAQYF
NA,TRBJ1-4,NA,TRBV5-1,TGCGCCAGCAGCCCGCAGGGGAGAGAAAAACTGTTTTTT,CASSPQGREKLFF
NA,TRBJ2-3,NA,TRBV9,TGTGCCAGCAGCGTAGCTCCCGACACCACAGATACGCAGTATTTT,CASSVAPDTTDTQYF
NA,TRBJ1-4,TRBD1,TRBV7-9,TGTGCCAGCAGCGGATACAGGGGGAAGATTGCAACTAATGAAAAACTGTTTTTT,CASSGYRGKIATNEKLFF
NA,TRBJ1-2,NA,TRBV4-3,TGCGCCAGCAGCCCCCAGACATTTACGGGCTACACCTTC,CASSPQTFTGYTF
NA,TRBJ1-1,NA,TRBV5-4,TGTGCCAGCAGCCGGAGCAGGGACTACACTGAAGCTTTCTTT,CASSRSRDYTEAFF
NA,TRBJ2-7,TRBD1,TRBV7-2,TGTGCCAGCAGCTCCCGGGACAGGGGGGCCGAGCAGTACTTC,CASSSRDRGAEQYF
NA,TRBJ2-1,NA,TRBV2,TGTGCCAGCAGTGAGCAGGGGTGGAATGAGCAGTTCTTC,CASSEQGWNEQFF
NA,TRBJ1-5,TRBD1,TRBV4-2,TGTGCCAGCAGCAACGTCGCCACAGGGGTTAATCAGCCCCAGCATTTT,CASSNVATGVNQPQHF
NA,TRBJ2-5,TRBD2,TRBV7-9,TGTGCCAGCAGCCATCGGACTAGCGGGTACCAAGAGACCCAGTACTTC,CASSHRTSGYQETQYF
once,TRBJ2-4,NA,TRBV19,TGTGCCAGTAGTATAGGCCCAGGGTTAAACATTCAGTACTTC,CASSIGPGLNIQYF
NA,TRBJ2-5,TRBD1,TRBV7-9,TGTGCCAGCAGCTTAGCTACCTCGTGGACAGGGGGAGAGACCCAGTACTTC,CASSLATSWTGGETQYF
NA,TRBJ2-7,NA,TRBV7-8,TGTGCCAGCAGCCCCGGGGTCTCCTACGAGCAGTACTTC,CASSPGVSYEQYF
NA,TRBJ2-2,TRBD1,TRBV5-4,TGTGCCAGCAGCGATTGGGGGACAGGGAACACCGGGGAGCTGTTTTTT,CASSDWGTGNTGELFF
NA,TRBJ1-5,NA,TRBV7-8,TGTGCCAGCAGCTTAGCGGCAGGTCGACCCGATCAGCCCCAGCATTTT,CASSLAAGRPDQPQHF
NA,TRBJ2-3,NA,TRBV19,TGTGCCAGTAGTATAAAGCACGGACAAAGTACGCAGTATTTT,CASSIKHGQSTQYF
NA,TRBJ2-3,NA,TRBV2,TGTGCCAGCAGTGAAAAAGGGGTGGGCACAGATACGCAGTATTTT,CASSEKGVGTDTQYF
NA,TRBJ2-3,NA,TRBV4-2,TGTGCCAGCAGCCAGGACGGAGGGGATACGCAGTATTTT,CASSQDGGDTQYF
NA,TRBJ2-3,TRBD2,TRBV27,TGTGCCAGCAGTCCTCAGCGGACTAGCGGGAGAAAAGGGGTCACAGATACGCAGTATTTT,CASSPQRTSGRKGVTDTQYF